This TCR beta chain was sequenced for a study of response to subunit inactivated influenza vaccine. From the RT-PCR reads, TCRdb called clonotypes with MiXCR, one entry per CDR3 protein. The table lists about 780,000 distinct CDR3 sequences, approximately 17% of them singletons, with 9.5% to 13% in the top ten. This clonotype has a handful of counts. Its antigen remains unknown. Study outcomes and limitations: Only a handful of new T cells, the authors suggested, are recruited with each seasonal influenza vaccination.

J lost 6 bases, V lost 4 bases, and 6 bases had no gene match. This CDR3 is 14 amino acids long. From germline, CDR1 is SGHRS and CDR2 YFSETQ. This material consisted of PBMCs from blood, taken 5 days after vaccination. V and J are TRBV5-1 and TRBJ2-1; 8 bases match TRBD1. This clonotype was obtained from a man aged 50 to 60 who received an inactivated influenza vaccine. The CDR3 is CASSPGGVFNEQFF. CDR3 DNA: TGCGCCAGCAGCCCAGGGGGCGTGTTCAATGAGCAGTTCTTC.